This T cell receptor beta chain was sequenced during a study of long-term antiretroviral therapy in people with HIV. Survey-level resolution applied to immunoSEQ assay v3.0. Generated by immunoSEQ multiplex PCR, the TCRdb table keeps only in-frame clones and is missing some. The sample has 25,000 to 35,000 clones, approximately 96% seen once. The junction had 6 bases not matched to a gene; V was cut back by 6 bases and J by 6 bases. CDR3 length equals 14 residues. Looked up from germline, CDR1 is MNHEY and CDR2 is SMNVEV (reference sequence). This sequence was found in a man younger than 40 with HIV. The input for sequencing was unsorted PBMCs, taken 6.5 to 6.6 years after starting antiretroviral therapy. V usage is TRBV27 and J usage is TRBJ2-1, with 9 bases aligning to TRBD1. CDR3 nucleotide sequence: TGTGCCAGCAGGCAGGGGACAGGGATCAATGAGCAGTTCTTC. It translates to CASRQGTGINEQFF.